This is a list of T cell receptor beta chains from one sample in a study of response to subunit inactivated influenza vaccine. TCRdb redid the calling of the RT-PCR reads with MiXCR, one entry per CDR3 protein. This repertoire shows over 300,000 distinct CDR3 sequences, 20% to 25% found once; its top ten account for roughly a tenth. The specimen was PBMCs from blood, collected about 20 months after vaccination. The receptors originated from a man between 50 and 69 years old who received an inactivated influenza vaccine. Both conserved end residues are part of each CDR3. Each record gives: J gene, clone size, V gene, D gene, CDR3 protein, CDR3 DNA. The D gene is left open where the match is weak. Only part of the rows carry a size: once, few, many, or a class if the clone is expanded.

j_call: TRBJ1-6
clone_size: NA
v_call: TRBV12-3/TRBV12-4
d_call: NA
cdr3_aa: CASSPWAGAENSPLHF
cdr3_nt: TGTGCCAGCAGCCCATGGGCAGGGGCAGAAAATTCACCCCTCCACTTT

j_call: TRBJ1-1
clone_size: NA
v_call: TRBV5-6
d_call: NA
cdr3_aa: CASSLGLDSNTEAFF
cdr3_nt: TGTGCCAGCAGCTTGGGGTTAGACAGTAACACTGAAGCTTTCTTT

j_call: TRBJ2-5
clone_size: once
v_call: TRBV12-3/TRBV12-4
d_call: NA
cdr3_aa: CASSSLGSQWGRAQETQYF
cdr3_nt: TGTGCCAGCAGTTCCTTAGGGAGCCAGTGGGGCAGGGCTCAAGAGACCCAGTACTTC

j_call: TRBJ2-7
clone_size: few
v_call: TRBV10-3
d_call: NA
cdr3_aa: CAIRLQQGYEQYF
cdr3_nt: TGTGCCATCAGGTTACAACAGGGCTACGAGCAGTACTTC

j_call: TRBJ2-2
clone_size: many
v_call: TRBV7-2
d_call: NA
cdr3_aa: CASSLPPGELFF
cdr3_nt: TGTGCCAGCAGCTTACCCCCCGGGGAGCTGTTTTTT

j_call: TRBJ2-7
clone_size: NA
v_call: TRBV2
d_call: NA
cdr3_aa: CASSDLGEYEQYF
cdr3_nt: TGTGCCAGCAGTGATTTGGGGGAATACGAGCAGTACTTC

j_call: TRBJ2-7
clone_size: few
v_call: TRBV20-1
d_call: NA
cdr3_aa: CSAREVGVSYEQYF
cdr3_nt: TGCAGTGCTAGAGAGGTGGGGGTTAGCTACGAGCAGTACTTC

j_call: TRBJ2-7
clone_size: NA
v_call: TRBV6-2/TRBV6-3
d_call: NA
cdr3_aa: CASSYWRTLVYEQYF
cdr3_nt: TGTGCCAGCAGTTACTGGAGAACGTTGGTCTACGAGCAGTACTTC

j_call: TRBJ2-7
clone_size: NA
v_call: TRBV12-3/TRBV12-4
d_call: TRBD1
cdr3_aa: CASSFSPGGLYEQYF
cdr3_nt: TGTGCCAGCAGTTTTTCCCCAGGGGGCCTTTACGAGCAGTACTTC

j_call: TRBJ2-7
clone_size: NA
v_call: TRBV20-1
d_call: NA
cdr3_aa: CSTQGRHSYEQYF
cdr3_nt: TGCAGTACTCAGGGACGGCACTCCTACGAGCAGTACTTC

j_call: TRBJ2-1
clone_size: NA
v_call: TRBV4-3
d_call: NA
cdr3_aa: CASSPSTFGKEDEQFF
cdr3_nt: TGCGCCAGCAGCCCTTCTACCTTCGGAAAGGAGGATGAGCAGTTCTTC

j_call: TRBJ2-2
clone_size: NA
v_call: TRBV11-2
d_call: TRBD1
cdr3_aa: CASSKRPTGGHTGELFF
cdr3_nt: TGTGCCAGCAGCAAACGTCCGACAGGGGGTCACACCGGGGAGCTGTTTTTT

j_call: TRBJ2-1
clone_size: NA
v_call: TRBV4-3
d_call: NA
cdr3_aa: CASSPDKSSYNEQFF
cdr3_nt: TGCGCCAGCAGCCCGGACAAGAGCTCCTACAATGAGCAGTTCTTC

j_call: TRBJ2-1
clone_size: NA
v_call: TRBV6-5
d_call: NA
cdr3_aa: CASSYFAGTFHFEQFF
cdr3_nt: TGTGCCAGCAGTTACTTCGCCGGGACGTTTCATTTTGAGCAGTTCTTC

j_call: TRBJ1-4
clone_size: few
v_call: TRBV20-1
d_call: TRBD1
cdr3_aa: CSAKTGGVEKLFF
cdr3_nt: TGCAGTGCCAAGACAGGGGGTGTCGAAAAACTGTTTTTT

j_call: TRBJ1-1
clone_size: many
v_call: TRBV4-2
d_call: TRBD1
cdr3_aa: CASSQGHRGTEAFF
cdr3_nt: TGTGCCAGCAGCCAAGGCCACAGGGGCACTGAAGCTTTCTTT

j_call: TRBJ2-5
clone_size: NA
v_call: TRBV20-1
d_call: NA
cdr3_aa: CSARAEAQYF
cdr3_nt: TGCAGTGCTAGAGCTGAGGCCCAGTACTTC

j_call: TRBJ1-6
clone_size: NA
v_call: TRBV4-1
d_call: NA
cdr3_aa: CASSQGKDRGDPLHF
cdr3_nt: TGCGCCAGCAGCCAGGGGAAGGACAGAGGAGACCCCCTCCACTTT

j_call: TRBJ1-3
clone_size: many
v_call: TRBV5-5
d_call: NA
cdr3_aa: CASSLALGERELSSGNTIYF
cdr3_nt: TGTGCCAGCAGCTTGGCGCTGGGCGAAAGGGAATTGAGCTCTGGAAACACCATATATTTT

j_call: TRBJ1-1
clone_size: few
v_call: TRBV9
d_call: NA
cdr3_aa: CASSATGAGDTEAFF
cdr3_nt: TGTGCCAGCAGCGCTACCGGGGCCGGGGACACTGAAGCTTTCTTT

j_call: TRBJ2-1
clone_size: few
v_call: TRBV7-9
d_call: TRBD1
cdr3_aa: CASTDRGHYNEQFF
cdr3_nt: TGTGCCAGCACCGACAGGGGGCACTACAATGAGCAGTTCTTC

j_call: TRBJ2-1
clone_size: NA
v_call: TRBV4-2
d_call: NA
cdr3_aa: CASSHGPRDASYNEQFF
cdr3_nt: TGTGCCAGCAGCCATGGTCCACGGGACGCGTCCTACAATGAGCAGTTCTTC

j_call: TRBJ2-3
clone_size: NA
v_call: TRBV28
d_call: TRBD2
cdr3_aa: CASRLWAREGALTDTQYF
cdr3_nt: TGTGCCAGCAGGCTCTGGGCGCGGGAGGGGGCACTCACAGATACGCAGTATTTT

j_call: TRBJ2-3
clone_size: few
v_call: TRBV20-1
d_call: TRBD1
cdr3_aa: CSAAPGTGASDTQYF
cdr3_nt: TGCAGTGCTGCCCCCGGGACAGGGGCCTCAGATACGCAGTATTTT

j_call: TRBJ1-6
clone_size: NA
v_call: TRBV7-9
d_call: NA
cdr3_aa: CASTGGGDNSPLHF
cdr3_nt: TGTGCCAGCACCGGCGGCGGGGACAATTCACCCCTCCACTTT

j_call: TRBJ2-1
clone_size: NA
v_call: TRBV3-1
d_call: NA
cdr3_aa: CASSQVSFEQFF
cdr3_nt: TGTGCCAGCAGCCAAGTAAGCTTTGAGCAGTTCTTC

j_call: TRBJ1-2
clone_size: NA
v_call: TRBV28
d_call: NA
cdr3_aa: CASSSALPHGYTF
cdr3_nt: TGTGCCAGCAGTTCTGCTCTCCCTCATGGCTACACCTTC

j_call: TRBJ2-7
clone_size: NA
v_call: TRBV12-3/TRBV12-4
d_call: TRBD2
cdr3_aa: CASRGRGSYEQYF
cdr3_nt: TGTGCCAGCAGGGGGAGGGGCTCCTACGAGCAGTACTTC

j_call: TRBJ1-6
clone_size: few
v_call: TRBV7-9
d_call: TRBD1
cdr3_aa: CASSRDSSPLHF
cdr3_nt: TGTGCCAGCAGCCGGGACAGTTCACCCCTCCACTTT

j_call: TRBJ1-5
clone_size: few
v_call: TRBV20-1
d_call: NA
cdr3_aa: CSAKIGNQPQHF
cdr3_nt: TGCAGTGCTAAGATTGGCAATCAGCCCCAGCATTTT